These T cell receptor beta chains were read from a single sample in a study of shared clonotypes between healthy human individuals. Clones were sequenced by immunoSEQ multiplex PCR, and TCRdb holds only the in-frame ones, with some missing. The sample has around 500,000 clones, 75% to 85% seen once; the top ten hold 10% to 15%. The sequencing input was PBMCs. The source is a woman aged 40-49 years in good health. Some clones in this sample may be carry-over from other donors' samples. CDR3s include the opening cysteine and the closing phenylalanine or tryptophan. Each record gives: J gene, D gene, V gene, clone size, CDR3 DNA, CDR3 protein. D genes are given only for firm matches. The size field is filled for only some rows; it gives once, few, many or a size class.

j_call: TRBJ2-2; d_call: NA; v_call: TRBV30; clone_size: many; cdr3_nt: TGTGCCTGGAGTGCGGGCGAAGCCGGGGAGCTGTTTTTT; cdr3_aa: CAWSAGEAGELFF
j_call: TRBJ2-1; d_call: NA; v_call: TRBV28; clone_size: NA; cdr3_nt: TGTGCCAGCAGTGAACGTGACAATGAGCAGTTCTTC; cdr3_aa: CASSERDNEQFF
j_call: TRBJ1-5; d_call: NA; v_call: TRBV19; clone_size: NA; cdr3_nt: TGTGCCAGTAGTATCCATGGACCGTTGGTCAATCAGCCCCAGCATTTT; cdr3_aa: CASSIHGPLVNQPQHF
j_call: TRBJ2-7; d_call: NA; v_call: TRBV28; clone_size: NA; cdr3_nt: TGTGCCAGCAGTTTATCGCCTAGCCACGAGCAGTACTTC; cdr3_aa: CASSLSPSHEQYF
j_call: TRBJ2-7; d_call: TRBD1; v_call: TRBV28; clone_size: NA; cdr3_nt: TGCGCCAGCAGTTTCGGACAGGGGCGCTCCTACGAGCAGTACTTC; cdr3_aa: CASSFGQGRSYEQYF
j_call: TRBJ2-7; d_call: TRBD2; v_call: TRBV4-1; clone_size: NA; cdr3_nt: TGCGCCAGCAGCCAAGATACCCGGACTAGCGCTAGATACGAGCAGTACTTC; cdr3_aa: CASSQDTRTSARYEQYF
j_call: TRBJ1-1; d_call: NA; v_call: TRBV29-1; clone_size: NA; cdr3_nt: TGCAGCGTTAGGCTCGACTCGAACACTGAAGCTTTCTTT; cdr3_aa: CSVRLDSNTEAFF
j_call: TRBJ2-5; d_call: NA; v_call: TRBV11-2; clone_size: NA; cdr3_nt: TGTGCCAGCAGCCAACTCCAAGAGACCCAGTACTTC; cdr3_aa: CASSQLQETQYF
j_call: TRBJ2-5; d_call: TRBD1; v_call: TRBV10-3; clone_size: NA; cdr3_nt: TGTGCCACTGGGAGATCCGGGACAGGGGAGGAGACCCAGTACTTC; cdr3_aa: CATGRSGTGEETQYF
j_call: TRBJ2-7; d_call: NA; v_call: TRBV9; clone_size: NA; cdr3_nt: TGTGCCAGCAGCGTAGTTGGCAGGGACGACGAGCAGTACTTC; cdr3_aa: CASSVVGRDDEQYF
j_call: TRBJ1-2; d_call: TRBD1; v_call: TRBV29-1; clone_size: NA; cdr3_nt: TGCAGCGTTGGCACCCTAGACAGGGGTTATGGCTACACCTTC; cdr3_aa: CSVGTLDRGYGYTF
j_call: TRBJ2-1; d_call: NA; v_call: TRBV9; clone_size: few; cdr3_nt: TGTGCCAGCAGCCCCCGGGAGAGGAGCTACAATGAGCAGTTCTTC; cdr3_aa: CASSPRERSYNEQFF
j_call: TRBJ1-1; d_call: TRBD1; v_call: TRBV27; clone_size: NA; cdr3_nt: TGTGCCAGCAGTCCTGGGACAGCGAACACTGAAGCTTTCTTT; cdr3_aa: CASSPGTANTEAFF
j_call: TRBJ2-7; d_call: NA; v_call: TRBV7-7; clone_size: NA; cdr3_nt: TGTGCCAGCAGCTCGCCTAGAGGGCTCCCTGGTTTCTACGAGCAGTACTTC; cdr3_aa: CASSSPRGLPGFYEQYF
j_call: TRBJ2-3; d_call: NA; v_call: TRBV28; clone_size: NA; cdr3_nt: TGTGCCAGCAGTCCTGACTACACAGATACGCAGTATTTT; cdr3_aa: CASSPDYTDTQYF
j_call: TRBJ2-1; d_call: NA; v_call: TRBV15; clone_size: few; cdr3_nt: TGTGCCACCAGCAGAGGGCTAGACCATGAGCAGTTCTTC; cdr3_aa: CATSRGLDHEQFF
j_call: TRBJ2-3; d_call: TRBD2; v_call: TRBV11-2; clone_size: NA; cdr3_nt: TGTGCCAGCAGAACCCTAGCGGGAGAGGGCACAGATACGCAGTATTTT; cdr3_aa: CASRTLAGEGTDTQYF
j_call: TRBJ2-1; d_call: TRBD2; v_call: TRBV11-1; clone_size: once; cdr3_nt: TGTGCCAGCAGCTTAAGAACGACTAGCGGGAGGGCCAATGAGCAGTTCTTC; cdr3_aa: CASSLRTTSGRANEQFF
j_call: TRBJ2-7; d_call: TRBD2; v_call: TRBV6-6; clone_size: NA; cdr3_nt: TGTGCCAGCAAGACTAGCGGCACCTACGAGCAGTACTTC; cdr3_aa: CASKTSGTYEQYF
j_call: TRBJ2-7; d_call: NA; v_call: TRBV2; clone_size: many; cdr3_nt: TGTGCCAGCAGTCCTGGACGGAGATACGAGCAGTACTTC; cdr3_aa: CASSPGRRYEQYF
j_call: TRBJ2-1; d_call: TRBD2; v_call: TRBV4-3; clone_size: NA; cdr3_nt: TGCGCCAGCAGCAACGGACTAGCGTCCAATGAGCAGTTCTTC; cdr3_aa: CASSNGLASNEQFF
j_call: TRBJ1-1; d_call: TRBD1; v_call: TRBV29-1; clone_size: NA; cdr3_nt: TGCAGCGTACGACAGGGGGCGAGGACTGAAGCTTTCTTT; cdr3_aa: CSVRQGARTEAFF
j_call: TRBJ2-3; d_call: TRBD1; v_call: TRBV7-2; clone_size: NA; cdr3_nt: TGTGCCAGCAGCCCGGACAGGGGAGAGGGAGATACGCAGTATTTT; cdr3_aa: CASSPDRGEGDTQYF
j_call: TRBJ2-7; d_call: NA; v_call: TRBV11-2; clone_size: NA; cdr3_nt: TGTGCCAGCAGCTTAGGTGTAGGGGGCTCCTACGAGCAGTACTTC; cdr3_aa: CASSLGVGGSYEQYF
j_call: TRBJ2-1; d_call: NA; v_call: TRBV13; clone_size: NA; cdr3_nt: TGTGCCAGCAATGAGAGACACGATGAGCAGTTCTTC; cdr3_aa: CASNERHDEQFF
j_call: TRBJ1-6; d_call: TRBD1; v_call: TRBV28; clone_size: NA; cdr3_nt: TGTGCCAGCAGTCCCCGGACAGGGAGGAATTCACCCCTCCACTTT; cdr3_aa: CASSPRTGRNSPLHF
j_call: TRBJ1-2; d_call: NA; v_call: TRBV27; clone_size: NA; cdr3_nt: TGTGCCAGCACCCTCCCTAAGGACAGACCTAAGAGTAACTATGGCTACACCTTC; cdr3_aa: CASTLPKDRPKSNYGYTF
j_call: TRBJ1-2; d_call: TRBD1; v_call: TRBV27; clone_size: NA; cdr3_nt: TGTGCCAGCAGTTTATTACAGGGGGCCGATGGCTACACCTTC; cdr3_aa: CASSLLQGADGYTF
j_call: TRBJ2-7; d_call: NA; v_call: TRBV11-1; clone_size: NA; cdr3_nt: TGTGCCAGCAGCCCACCAAAGCGGGACAAGTCCTACGAGCAGTACTTC; cdr3_aa: CASSPPKRDKSYEQYF
j_call: TRBJ2-3; d_call: TRBD2; v_call: TRBV7-9; clone_size: NA; cdr3_nt: TGTGCCAGCAGCCCGACTAGCGGGAGGCCTAGCACAGATACGCAGTATTTT; cdr3_aa: CASSPTSGRPSTDTQYF
j_call: TRBJ1-4; d_call: NA; v_call: TRBV4-2; clone_size: NA; cdr3_nt: TGTGCCAGCAGCCAGGGTACGACGTCAACTAATGAAAAACTGTTTTTT; cdr3_aa: CASSQGTTSTNEKLFF
j_call: TRBJ2-7; d_call: NA; v_call: TRBV5-6; clone_size: NA; cdr3_nt: TGTGCCAGCAGCTTGGCCCTAGCGACCTACGAGCAGTACTTC; cdr3_aa: CASSLALATYEQYF
j_call: TRBJ2-4; d_call: NA; v_call: TRBV7-2; clone_size: NA; cdr3_nt: TGTGCCAGCAGCTTGGGGGCAGGGGCTGGGCAAAACATTCAGTACTTC; cdr3_aa: CASSLGAGAGQNIQYF
j_call: TRBJ2-3; d_call: NA; v_call: TRBV2; clone_size: NA; cdr3_nt: NA; cdr3_aa: CASSILGDSPPGDTQYF
j_call: TRBJ2-3; d_call: NA; v_call: TRBV5-1; clone_size: NA; cdr3_nt: TGCGCCAGCAGCGCCTTTTACCGAAGCACAGATACGCAGTATTTT; cdr3_aa: CASSAFYRSTDTQYF
j_call: TRBJ2-2; d_call: NA; v_call: TRBV5-6; clone_size: few; cdr3_nt: TGTGCCAGCAGCTTGGTAGCTGCGGGGGAGCTGTTTTTT; cdr3_aa: CASSLVAAGELFF
j_call: TRBJ2-7; d_call: NA; v_call: TRBV6-1; clone_size: once; cdr3_nt: TGTGCCAGCGGTGAAGCCTACGAGCAGTACTTC; cdr3_aa: CASGEAYEQYF
j_call: TRBJ2-7; d_call: TRBD2; v_call: TRBV5-4; clone_size: NA; cdr3_nt: TGTGCCAGCAGCATAGGACTAGCGGGAGGGGGGGTCTACGAGCAGTACTTC; cdr3_aa: CASSIGLAGGGVYEQYF
j_call: TRBJ1-2; d_call: NA; v_call: TRBV6-5; clone_size: NA; cdr3_nt: TGTGCCAGCCAGGGGAGGCAGCCTTATGGCTACACCTTC; cdr3_aa: CASQGRQPYGYTF
j_call: TRBJ2-3; d_call: TRBD2; v_call: TRBV28; clone_size: NA; cdr3_nt: TGTGCCAGCACCATAGCGGGAGGCGCAGATACGCAGTATTTT; cdr3_aa: CASTIAGGADTQYF
j_call: TRBJ2-1; d_call: NA; v_call: TRBV19; clone_size: NA; cdr3_nt: TGTGCCAGTAGTACCCCCCTAAGCTCCTACAATGAGCAGTTCTTC; cdr3_aa: CASSTPLSSYNEQFF
j_call: TRBJ1-5; d_call: NA; v_call: TRBV15; clone_size: NA; cdr3_nt: TGTGCCACCAGCAGAGAAATCGATCAGCCCCAGCATTTT; cdr3_aa: CATSREIDQPQHF
j_call: TRBJ1-5; d_call: NA; v_call: TRBV5-1; clone_size: NA; cdr3_nt: TGCGCCAGCAGCTTGACAGGTAATAGCAATCAGCCCCAGCATTTT; cdr3_aa: CASSLTGNSNQPQHF
j_call: TRBJ1-5; d_call: NA; v_call: TRBV7-6; clone_size: few; cdr3_nt: TGTGCCAGCAGCCCCACTGCGGATCAGCCCCAGCATTTT; cdr3_aa: CASSPTADQPQHF
j_call: TRBJ2-7; d_call: TRBD1; v_call: TRBV10-3; clone_size: many; cdr3_nt: TGTGCCATCAGTGCCCGGGACAGGGTCGAGCAGTACTTC; cdr3_aa: CAISARDRVEQYF
j_call: TRBJ1-2; d_call: NA; v_call: TRBV7-2; clone_size: many; cdr3_nt: TGTGCCAGCAGGCCCACAGGGTACTATGGCTACACCTTC; cdr3_aa: CASRPTGYYGYTF
j_call: TRBJ2-7; d_call: TRBD1; v_call: TRBV5-8; clone_size: NA; cdr3_nt: TGTGCCAGCAGCTTCAGGACAGGGCGCTCCTACGAGCAGTACTTC; cdr3_aa: CASSFRTGRSYEQYF
j_call: TRBJ2-2; d_call: NA; v_call: TRBV19; clone_size: once; cdr3_nt: TGTGCCAGTAGCCCAAATGTGAACACCGGGGAGCTGTTTTTT; cdr3_aa: CASSPNVNTGELFF
j_call: TRBJ2-7; d_call: TRBD1; v_call: TRBV27; clone_size: NA; cdr3_nt: TGTGCCAGCAGTTCCTTGACAGGGGGTAGGGCCTACGAGCAGTACTTC; cdr3_aa: CASSSLTGGRAYEQYF
j_call: TRBJ2-1; d_call: TRBD1; v_call: TRBV19; clone_size: NA; cdr3_nt: TGTGCCAGTAGTAACCGGGACAGCCACAATGAGCAGTTCTTC; cdr3_aa: CASSNRDSHNEQFF
j_call: TRBJ1-4; d_call: NA; v_call: TRBV5-1; clone_size: NA; cdr3_nt: TGCGCCAGCAGCCAAGAATCGGCCGAAAAACTGTTTTTT; cdr3_aa: CASSQESAEKLFF